This T cell receptor beta chain was captured in a study of T cells expressing NK-cell markers. TCRdb processed the 5' RACE reads again and assigns one entry to each CDR3 protein, with no DNA. The clone table shows about 380,000 distinct CDR3 sequences, with the ten largest holding roughly 5.4%. Of note for this clonotype: The antigen is undetermined.

Germline CDR1 SNHLY, CDR2 FYNNEI. This CDR3 has 14 residues. General study points: In a handful of donors, dominant NKG2C+ clonotypes were roughly 1.0-8% of CD8+ T cells.

The sequenced material came from blood T cells: a sorted CD56 or NKG2C T cell subset, CD4+ or CD8+ T cells, or bulk PBMC T cells (not recorded which). The source of this sequence is a man aged 18-70 years in good health. This chain uses TRBV2 with TRBJ1-1. CDR3 in amino acids: CASSGDSRFTEAFF.